Listed below are T cell receptor beta chains from one sample, sequenced in a study of blood T cell repertoires in COVID-19. Some clones are missing from TCRdb's copy, which holds only in-frame ones; the method was immunoSEQ multiplex PCR. The top ten hold under 2% of the sample, which has a few hundred thousand clones, about 84% seen once. The sequenced sample was peripheral blood. The receptors stem from a woman in her fifties or sixties with acute or convalescent COVID-19. Each CDR3 is given with its conserved first and last residue. Each record gives: J gene, D gene, V gene, CDR3 protein. A D gene is named only where the DNA matches it firmly.

TRBJ1-1 | . | TRBV6-2/TRBV6-3 | CASSVVRATEAFF
TRBJ2-2 | . | TRBV14 | CASRPYKIRSGELFF
TRBJ2-2 | . | TRBV6-6 | CASSPRNTADFTGELFF
TRBJ2-1 | . | TRBV9 | CASSAGGTDLYNEQFF
TRBJ1-5 | . | TRBV2 | CASRSRVSGANQPQHF
TRBJ2-7 | . | TRBV7-9 | CASSSQGYEQYF
TRBJ1-2 | . | TRBV28 | CASSLPGSYGYTF
TRBJ2-5 | TRBD1 | TRBV5-6 | CASSRTGVGETQYF
TRBJ2-7 | TRBD2 | TRBV7-2 | CASSLMFLAGGVYF
TRBJ2-5 | TRBD1 | TRBV11-2 | CASSLGDSFLTQYF
TRBJ1-2 | . | TRBV12-3/TRBV12-4 | CASSLTGNYGYTF
TRBJ2-2 | . | TRBV9 | CASSVHAQGSNTGELFF
TRBJ2-7 | . | TRBV6-2/TRBV6-3 | CASRPTGLPSSYEQYF
TRBJ2-7 | TRBD2 | TRBV5-1 | CASSLASSGNSYEQYF
TRBJ1-1 | TRBD1 | TRBV29-1 | CSVGGQGALNTEAFF
TRBJ2-1 | . | TRBV7-3 | CASSSTGSSYNEQFF
TRBJ1-2 | . | TRBV27 | CATRFLRGGGYTF